This T cell receptor beta chain is drawn from a study of cytomegalovirus exposure and HLA in healthy donors. Germline V gene lookup returns CDR1 SNHLY and CDR2 FYNNEI. The CDR3 sequence is 14 residues long. After removal of 6 bases from V and 6 bases from J, the junction contained 8 bases not matched to a gene. Overall study results and limits: Cytomegalovirus association was assigned to about 150 TCR beta chains. Under in vitro conditions, a few CMV-associated chains were confirmed as specific for CMV antigens. Later analysis identified several of the most significant clusters that appeared linked to common viral pathogens. Fewer N-insertions (relative to the 666-donor mean) were reportedly seen in an Asian-associated ancestry cluster in a later analysis.

The PCR contained 60 Vbeta and 13 Jbeta primers. This table comes from immunoSEQ multiplex PCR, and its TCRdb copy is limited to in-frame clones, with some not included. The sample carries some 140,000 clones, around 82% recorded once. As to this clone: Its antigen remains unknown.

The sequence came from a woman aged 40 to 50 in good health and CMV-seropositive. The J gene is TRBJ1-5, the V gene TRBV2; 7 bases match TRBD1. Sequenced material: PBMCs. CDR3 sequence reads: CASRGDSQLQPQHF. CDR3 coding DNA: TGTGCCAGCAGGGGGGACAGTCAACTTCAGCCCCAGCATTTT. The whole variable domain, filled in from reference TRBV2 and TRBJ1-5, reads EPEVTQTPSHQVTQMGQEVILRCVPISNHLYFYWYRQILGQKVEFLVSFYNNEISEKSEIFDDQFSVERPDGSNFTLKIRSTKLEDSAMYFCASRGDSQLQPQHFGDGTRLSIL.